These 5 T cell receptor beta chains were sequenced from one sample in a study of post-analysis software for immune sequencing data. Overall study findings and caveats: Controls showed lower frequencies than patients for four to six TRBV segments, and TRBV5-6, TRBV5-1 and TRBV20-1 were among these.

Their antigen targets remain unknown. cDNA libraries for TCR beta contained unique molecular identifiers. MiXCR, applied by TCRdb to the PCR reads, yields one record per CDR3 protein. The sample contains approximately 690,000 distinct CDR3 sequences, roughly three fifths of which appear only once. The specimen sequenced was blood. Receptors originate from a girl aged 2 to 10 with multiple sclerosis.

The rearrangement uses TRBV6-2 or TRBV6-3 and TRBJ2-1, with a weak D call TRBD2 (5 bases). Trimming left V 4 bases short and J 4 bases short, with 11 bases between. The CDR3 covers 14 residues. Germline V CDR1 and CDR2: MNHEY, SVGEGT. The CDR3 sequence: CASSSADLYNEQFF. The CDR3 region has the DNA TGTGCCAGCAGTTCCGCGGACTTGTACAATGAGCAGTTCTTC.

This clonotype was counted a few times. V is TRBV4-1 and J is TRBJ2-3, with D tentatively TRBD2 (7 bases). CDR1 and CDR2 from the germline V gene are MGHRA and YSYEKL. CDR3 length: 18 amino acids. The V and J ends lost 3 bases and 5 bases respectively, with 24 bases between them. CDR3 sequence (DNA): TGCGCCAGCAGCCAGTACCTCCGAGGGGGAGGGAGCGGAGATACGCAGTATTTT. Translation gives CASSQYLRGGGSGDTQYF.

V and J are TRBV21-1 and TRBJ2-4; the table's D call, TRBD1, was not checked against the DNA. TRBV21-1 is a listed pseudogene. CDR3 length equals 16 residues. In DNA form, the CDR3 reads TGTGCCAGCAGCAAAGAGTTAGGGTCAGGCTGCAACATTCAGTACTTC. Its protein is CASSKELGSGCNIQYF.

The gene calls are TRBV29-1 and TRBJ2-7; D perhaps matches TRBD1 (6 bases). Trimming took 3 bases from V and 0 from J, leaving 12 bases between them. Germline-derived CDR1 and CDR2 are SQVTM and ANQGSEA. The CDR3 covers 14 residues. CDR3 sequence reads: CSVDTGFSSYEQYF. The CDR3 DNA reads TGCAGCGTTGATACAGGGTTTAGCTCCTACGAGCAGTACTTC.

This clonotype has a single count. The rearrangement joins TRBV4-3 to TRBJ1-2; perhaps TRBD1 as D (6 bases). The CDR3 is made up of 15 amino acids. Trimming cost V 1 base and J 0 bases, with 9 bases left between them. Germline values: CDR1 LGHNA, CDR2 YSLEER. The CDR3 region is CASSQGDTTNYGYTF. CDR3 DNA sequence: TGCGCCAGCAGCCAAGGGGACACGACTAACTATGGCTACACCTTC.